The 13 T cell receptor beta chains reported below all come from one sample, sequenced in a study of blood T cell repertoires in COVID-19. The data were produced by immunoSEQ multiplex PCR, yet TCRdb's version contains in-frame clones alone and is incomplete. The sample has some 89,000 clones, approximately 89% seen once; the top ten hold more than 2%. Sequenced sample: peripheral blood. These receptors all come from a man aged 50 to 60 with acute or convalescent COVID-19.

CDR3 amino acids: CASSLEGRDTQYF. The CDR3, as DNA: TGCGCCAGCAGCTTGGAAGGGAGAGATACGCAGTATTTT. The gene calls are TRBV5-1 and TRBJ2-3; a possible D gene is TRBD2 (5 bases). Germline CDR1 SGHRS, CDR2 YFSETQ. The CDR3 has 13 residues. V was clipped by 0 bases and J by 5 bases, with 7 bases between them.

This clone was recorded only once. The gene calls are TRBV4-2 and TRBJ1-3; D remains unclear. This CDR3 is 18 amino acids long. Trimming cost V 0 bases and J 0 bases, with 15 bases left between them. The germline gives CDR1 LGHNA, CDR2 YNFKEQ. The CDR3 is CASSQDWSGGRSGNTIYF. The CDR3 DNA reads as TGTGCCAGCAGCCAAGATTGGTCGGGAGGGCGCTCTGGAAACACCATATATTTT.

In its sample, this clone was seen once. The chain uses TRBV7-9 and TRBJ1-5; D is ambiguous. The CDR3 covers 12 residues. Trimming took off 1 base at V and 8 bases at J, with 6 bases between the two ends. Looked up from germline, CDR1 is SEHNR and CDR2 is FQNEAQ (reference sequence). In nucleotides, the CDR3 is TGTGCCAGCAGCTTAGGAGGTGAGCCCCAGCATTTT. Protein sequence: CASSLGGEPQHF.

On this clone: The same CDR3 arises from other DNA sequences in this sample as well. The chain links TRBV4-3 to TRBJ1-1; D is uncertain. This CDR3 is 13 amino acids long. CDR1 LGHNA and CDR2 YSLEER come from the germline V gene. Trimming pared 0 bases from V and 4 bases from J, leaving 6 bases between. As DNA, the CDR3 is TGCGCCAGCAGCCAAGATCGGGGCACTGAAGCTTTCTTT. It codes for CASSQDRGTEAFF.

This clone was detected only once. This CDR3 reads CASSVEGAGEAFF. The CDR3 bases are TGTGCCAGCAGCGTAGAGGGGGCCGGAGAAGCTTTCTTT. The gene calls are TRBV9 and TRBJ1-1, with 7 bases identical to TRBD1. The trim removed 0 bases at V and 8 bases at J, leaving 4 bases unmatched. CDR3 size: 13 residues. In germline, CDR1 is SGDLS, CDR2 YYNGEE.

The V call is TRBV7-2, the J call TRBJ1-4; perhaps TRBD1 as D (6 bases). Deletions cut 3 bases from V and 7 bases from J, with 12 bases between. Germline assignment: CDR1 SGHTA and CDR2 FQGNSA. The CDR3 length is 14 residues. The CDR3 loop is CASSLGAPVEKLFF. The CDR3, as DNA: TGTGCCAGCAGCTTGGGGGCGCCGGTTGAAAAACTGTTTTTT.

This chain joins TRBV11-2 and TRBJ2-1, with a tentative D call TRBD2 (5 bases). The CDR3 totals 17 residues. Trimming pared 3 bases from V and 9 bases from J, leaving 24 bases between. Germline lookup yields CDR1 SGHAT and CDR2 FQNNGV. The DNA for the CDR3 is TGTGCCAGCAGCTTTGGAGGAGGTAGCCGGGTGCTGCGTGAGCAGTTCTTC. Residues: CASSFGGGSRVLREQFF. Combining the CDR3 with reference TRBV11-2 and TRBJ2-1 gives the whole variable domain EAGVAQSPRYKIIEKRQSVAFWCNPISGHATLYWYQQILGQGPKLLIQFQNNGVVDDSQLPKDRFSAERLKGVDSTLKIQPAKLEDSAVYLCASSFGGGSRVLREQFFGPGTRLTVL.

The chain couples TRBV11-2 to TRBJ2-3; D is perhaps TRBD1 (6 bases). Germline assignment: CDR1 SGHAT and CDR2 FQNNGV. The V end was cut by 5 bases, the J end by 8 bases, with 23 bases between. This CDR3 region has 16 residues. CDR3: CASSVSWGLTGGTQYF. The CDR3 region has the DNA TGTGCCAGCAGCGTCTCGTGGGGGCTTACAGGCGGTACGCAGTATTTT.

The chain recombines TRBV7-7 with TRBJ1-2, with D hard to call. This CDR3 has 14 amino acids. Germline loops: CDR1 SSHAT, CDR2 FNYEAQ (reference sequence). Trimming removed 4 bases from V and 5 bases from J, with 14 bases in between. The CDR3 nucleotides are TGTGCCAGCAGCTCCTCCTTAGGAGTGTATGGCTACACCTTC. This gives the protein CASSSSLGVYGYTF.

This clone was observed a single time. The chain is built from TRBV11-3 and TRBJ2-1, with D possibly being TRBD2 (6 bases). Germline V gene lookup returns CDR1 SGHNT and CDR2 YENEEA. The germline V and J ends were trimmed by 1 base and 7 bases, with 14 bases remaining between them. The CDR3 runs to 15 residues. The CDR3 DNA sequence: TGTGCCAGCAGCTTAGCGGGAGTTGGGGGGAATGAGCAGTTCTTC. Protein sequence: CASSLAGVGGNEQFF.

This chain connects TRBV7-9 to TRBJ2-3, with TRBD2 matching 9 bases. The germline V gene has CDR1 SEHNR and CDR2 FQNEAQ (reference sequence). This CDR3 spans 14 amino acids. The V gene end was trimmed by 5 bases and the J gene end by 5 bases; junction bases not matched to a gene: 5. For the CDR3, the DNA is TGTGCCAGCAGCCAGCGGGGGGAAGGAGATACGCAGTATTTT. It yields the protein CASSQRGEGDTQYF.

The rearrangement links TRBV4-3 to TRBJ1-4, with 10 bases fitting TRBD1. The length of the CDR3 is 20 residues. Germline assignment: CDR1 LGHNA and CDR2 YSLEER. The junction had 15 bases not matched to a gene; V was cut back by 2 bases and J by 3 bases. CDR3 sequence reads: CASSQTRDRGHINSNEKLFF. The CDR3 DNA reads TGCGCCAGCAGCCAAACCCGGGACAGGGGACACATAAATTCTAATGAAAAACTGTTTTTT.

The chain joins TRBV5-1 to TRBJ1-1; TRBD1 aligns across 9 bases. V trimming: 3 bases; J trimming: 0 bases; junction bases outside the gene matches: 12. CDR1 is SGHRS and CDR2 is YFSETQ in the germline V gene. CDR3 length equals 18 residues. CDR3 in DNA: TGCGCCAGCAGCTGGGGGAAGGGACAGGGCCCTATGAACACTGAAGCTTTCTTT. It is translated as CASSWGKGQGPMNTEAFF.